This T cell receptor (beta chain) was documented in a study of T cell responses to AZD1222 COVID-19 vaccine. Worth noting for this clone: Antigen specificity is unknown.

Findings and caveats of the study: An increase in Spike-specific TCR breadth and depth was observed after two AZD1222 doses.

The data were produced by immunoSEQ multiplex PCR, yet TCRdb's version contains in-frame clones alone and is incomplete. The table has about 93,000 clones, 75% to 90% seen once. Germline loops: CDR1 MDHEN, CDR2 SYDVKM. This CDR3 region has 10 residues. Deletions cut 8 bases from V and 6 bases from J, with 5 bases between. The TCR sequence derives from an adult who received the AZD1222 COVID-19 vaccine. The chain couples TRBV28 to TRBJ1-5; D is ambiguous. The sequencing used peripheral blood, collected 28 days after the second AZD1222 dose. The CDR3 bases are TGTGCCAGCGGATTTCAGCCCCAGCATTTT. Translation: CASGFQPQHF. The full variable domain, completed using reference TRBV28 and TRBJ1-5, is DVKVTQSSRYLVKRTGEKVFLECVQDMDHENMFWYRQDPGLGLRLIYFSYDVKMKEKGDIPEGYSVSREKKERFSLILESASTNQTSMYLCASGFQPQHFGDGTRLSIL.